The table lists the clone carrying this T cell receptor (beta chain) with a few counts. The antigen remains unidentified. The PCR made use of 60 Vbeta and 13 Jbeta primers. Sequencing used immunoSEQ multiplex PCR; TCRdb keeps in-frame clones, though not all of them. Among 160,000 or so clones listed, around three quarters were seen once. The entry originates in a study of cytomegalovirus exposure and HLA in healthy donors. The study's findings and limits: Most subjects' HLA-A and HLA-B alleles were reportedly predicted from TCR beta sequences.

Trimming took 6 bases from V and 4 from J; bases not matched to a gene: 7. This CDR3 spans 14 amino acids. CDR1 and CDR2 (germline): SGHDN, FVKESK. This chain uses TRBV14 with TRBJ2-5, with 8 bases that match TRBD2. The TCR was taken from a man aged 35-49 years in good health and CMV-seronegative. The sequenced material came from PBMCs. In DNA, the CDR3 is TGTGCCAGCAGTCGGTCCGGGAGGGGAGAGACCCAGTACTTC. The encoded protein is CASSRSGRGETQYF. Using reference TRBV14 and TRBJ2-5 for the parts outside the CDR3, the full variable domain is EAGVTQFPSHSVIEKGQTVTLRCDPISGHDNLYWYRRVMGKEIKFLLHFVKESKQDESGMPNNRFLAERTGGTYSTLKVQPAELEDSGVYFCASSRSGRGETQYFGPGTRLLVL.